These 9 T cell receptor beta chains were sequenced from one sample in a study of cytomegalovirus exposure and HLA in healthy donors (dated by TCRdb to 2016 to 2017). Receptors were amplified or captured by the immunoSEQ multiplex PCR assay. The multiplex PCR relied on a mix of 60 forward primers for TCR Vbeta segments and 13 reverse primers for TCR Jbeta segments. What TCRdb holds here is the immuneACCESS table cut down to in-frame rearrangements. Part of the clones is not present; checked against another copy, under half of the missing clones reflect an unresolved V gene, and the others are unexplained. Present in this sample are about 200,000 clones, roughly 80% of which were seen just once. The ten largest account for approximately 1.5% of the sample. Sequenced material: PBMCs. The source is a woman under 30 in good health and CMV-seronegative.

This chain joins TRBV10-2 and TRBJ2-7; possibly TRBD2 for D (6 bases). Germline-derived CDR1 and CDR2 are WSHSY and SAAADI. With 6 bases removed from V and 6 bases from J, the gap between germline ends came to 21 bases. The CDR3 spans 15 residues. In nucleotides, the CDR3 is TGCGCCAGCAGAAAGGAGGGGACGGGGGTGGGCGAGCAGTACGTC. It yields the protein CASRKEGTGVGEQYV.

The chain uses TRBV4-3 and TRBJ1-5; 10 bases map to TRBD1. CDR3 length equals 15 residues. In germline, CDR1 is LGHNA, CDR2 YSLEER. V shed 4 bases and J 3 bases; nucleotides not matched to a gene: 3. DNA for the CDR3: TGCGCCAGCAGCCTCGGGACAGGGGACAATCAGCCCCAGCATTTT. This encodes CASSLGTGDNQPQHF.

The chain uses TRBV15 and TRBJ2-1, with TRBD1 as a possible D gene (6 bases). Trimming cost V 4 bases and J 3 bases, with 10 bases left between them. There are 14 residues in the CDR3. Germline values: CDR1 LNHNV, CDR2 YYDKDF (reference sequence). The CDR3 is CATSTPDSYNEQFF. The CDR3 bases are TGTGCCACCAGCACTCCGGACAGCTACAATGAGCAGTTCTTC.

This clone appeared once. CDR3: CASSLVLLGTYEQYF. The CDR3 region has the DNA TGTGCCAGCAGCTTGGTGCTCCTCGGGACCTACGAGCAGTACTTC. The chain has TRBV5-8 and TRBJ2-7; TRBD2 is a possible D gene (5 bases). The CDR3 totals 15 residues. V was cut by 0 bases and J by 2 bases, with 12 bases left in between. CDR1 and CDR2 (germline): SGHTS, YDEGEE.

This chain links TRBV10-1 with TRBJ2-1; 13 bases align to TRBD2. This CDR3 comprises 15 residues. In germline, CDR1 is WNHNN, CDR2 SYGVQD (reference sequence). Trimming removed 4 bases from V and 8 bases from J; junction bases left unmatched: 5. The CDR3 is CASSAGTSGTHEQFF. Here the CDR3 DNA reads TGCGCCAGCAGTGCCGGGACTAGCGGGACCCATGAGCAGTTCTTC.

This clone was seen a handful of times. The chain recombines TRBV30 with TRBJ1-1, with TRBD1 as a possible D gene (5 bases). The CDR3 spans 14 residues. V gave up 4 bases and J gave up 0 bases, with 12 bases separating them. Looked up from germline, CDR1 is GTSNPN and CDR2 is SVGIG (reference sequence). DNA for the CDR3: TGTGCCTGGACAGCTCCGGGGGTGAACACTGAAGCTTTCTTT. It is translated as CAWTAPGVNTEAFF.

This rearrangement joins TRBV14 to TRBJ1-1, with D tentatively TRBD1 (5 bases). Per the germline V gene, CDR1 is SGHDN and CDR2 is FVKESK. With 2 bases removed from V and 1 base from J, the gap between germline ends came to 8 bases. The CDR3 has 14 residues. The CDR3 DNA sequence: TGTGCCAGCAGCCAAACAGGCCGGAACACTGAAGCTTTCTTT. It encodes CASSQTGRNTEAFF.

CDR3 coding DNA: TGTGCCAGCACCCCCGGGACGGGACTCTACGAGCAGTACGTC. Residues: CASTPGTGLYEQYV. The V gene is TRBV2, the J gene TRBJ2-7; tentative D call: TRBD2 (6 bases). Trimming took 7 bases from V and 3 from J, leaving 16 bases between them. The CDR3 consists of 14 residues. Germline values: CDR1 SNHLY, CDR2 FYNNEI.

The chain is built from TRBV6-4 and TRBJ2-3; the D gene is possibly TRBD2 (6 bases). The CDR3 runs to 14 residues. V was shortened by 3 bases and J by 6 bases, with 13 bases between the two germline ends. Germline assignment: CDR1 MRHNA and CDR2 SNTAGT. This chain's CDR3 is CASSDGRSTDTQYF. The CDR3 DNA reads TGTGCCAGCAGTGATGGGAGGAGTACGGATACGCAGTATTTT.